The 3 T cell receptor beta chains below were found in one sample sequenced in a study of T cells in Graves' hyperthyroidism and ophthalmopathy. TCR beta CDR3 sequences were amplified from RNA transcripts. First-round RT-PCR targeting the TCR CDR3 was performed with the HTBI primer set. TCRdb reprocessed the multiplex PCR reads via MiXCR and lists one record per CDR3 protein. The sample has hundreds of thousands of distinct CDR3 sequences; approximately 36% are singletons. Sequenced input: blood. The receptor set was obtained from a woman aged 40 to 50 with Graves' hyperthyroidism.

This clonotype has only a few counts. The chain combines TRBV11-2 with TRBJ2-7, with TRBD2 matching over 8 bases. V shed 5 bases, J shed 3 bases, and the junction held 12 bases outside the gene matches. CDR1 SGHAT and CDR2 FQNNGV come from the germline V gene. CDR3 length: 16 amino acids. This chain's CDR3 is CASSQDRAGALYEQYF. CDR3 bases: TGTGCCAGCAGCCAAGATCGAGCGGGAGCGCTCTACGAGCAGTACTTC.

This clonotype showed up many times. This chain uses TRBV10-3 with TRBJ2-5, with 7 bases identical to TRBD2. Germline-derived CDR1 and CDR2 are ENHRY and SYGVKD. With 5 bases clipped from V and 2 bases from J, the junction kept 5 bases outside the gene matches. CDR3 length equals 14 residues. In DNA form, the CDR3 reads TGTGCCATCAGTTTTCTAGCGGATCAAGAGACCCAGTACTTC. Amino acids: CAISFLADQETQYF.

The chain is built from TRBV11-2 and TRBJ1-1; possibly TRBD1 for D (5 bases). V shed 1 base and J shed 0 bases, with 15 bases lying between them. In germline, CDR1 is SGHAT, CDR2 FQNNGV. CDR3 length equals 17 residues. This chain's CDR3 is CASSLVGAGPMNTEAFF. CDR3 DNA: TGTGCCAGCAGCTTAGTAGGGGCAGGGCCCATGAACACTGAAGCTTTCTTT.